What follows are 10 T cell receptor beta chains derived from one specimen sequenced in a study of shared clonotypes between healthy human individuals. Repertoires were generated with immunoSEQ multiplex PCR, while TCRdb's copy carries only in-frame clones and drops some. The profile shows about a million clones, roughly 80% of them singletons. Sequencing used memory CD4+ T cells sorted from blood. As to subset: CD45RA-negative fraction. Receptor source: a man between 18 and 35 years old in good health.

The V call is TRBV6-1, the J call TRBJ1-1; D possibly corresponds to TRBD1 (5 bases). V was clipped by 3 bases and J by 7 bases, with 15 bases between them. The germline gives CDR1 MNHNS, CDR2 SASEGT. This CDR3 has 14 residues. CDR3 amino acids: CASSEWQGVREAFF. The CDR3 nucleotides are TGTGCCAGCAGTGAGTGGCAGGGAGTACGTGAAGCTTTCTTT.

This clone was seen only a few times. At the DNA level, this CDR3 is encoded by other sequences in the same sample as well. The V call is TRBV11-2, the J call TRBJ1-3; D unresolved. CDR3 length equals 13 residues. Germline CDR1 is SGHAT and CDR2 is FQNNGV. V gave up 4 bases and J gave up 0 bases, with 4 bases separating them. DNA for the CDR3: TGTGCCAGCAGCTCCGGCTCTGGAAACACCATATATTTT. This codes for CASSSGSGNTIYF.

The chain couples TRBV7-9 to TRBJ2-1; D perhaps matches TRBD2 (6 bases). The CDR3 covers 14 residues. The V gene lost 3 bases and the J gene lost 3 bases, with 9 bases spanning the gap. The germline CDR1 and CDR2 sequences are SEHNR and FQNEAQ (reference sequence). CDR3 DNA sequence: TGTGCCAGCAGCTTGGGGCGGGACTACAATGAGCAGTTCTTC. Translating gives CASSLGRDYNEQFF.

V usage is TRBV6-6 and J usage is TRBJ2-7, with D unresolved. The CDR3 loop spans 15 amino acids. Deletions cut 2 bases from V and 0 bases from J, with 11 bases between. Per the germline V gene, CDR1 is MNHNY and CDR2 is SVGAGI (reference sequence). CDR3 DNA sequence: TGTGCCAGCAGTTACGGCGGCGTGAGCTCCTACGAGCAGTACTTC. Its protein is CASSYGGVSSYEQYF.

This clone was seen once. This sequence joins TRBV5-1 and TRBJ1-2; D is unclear. The germline CDR1 and CDR2 sequences are SGHRS and YFSETQ. Between the trimmed V and J ends, which lost 7 bases and 0 bases, there was a span of 10 bases. This CDR3 region has 13 residues. The DNA of the CDR3 is TGCGCCAGCGGGCAAGATTCTAACTATGGCTACACCTTC. Protein: CASGQDSNYGYTF.

This sequence joins TRBV29-1 and TRBJ2-1, with TRBD2 matching over 10 bases. With 3 bases clipped from V and 6 bases from J, the junction kept 5 bases outside the gene matches. CDR3 length: 14 residues. CDR1 SQVTM and CDR2 ANQGSEA come from the germline V gene. CDR3 coding DNA: TGCAGCGTTGATAGCTCTAGCGGGGGCAATGAGCAGTTCTTC. Translation gives CSVDSSSGGNEQFF.

Only one count was recorded for this clone. The chain carries TRBV19 and TRBJ2-7; D possibly corresponds to TRBD2 (6 bases). This CDR3 region has 15 residues. Trimming left V 4 bases short and J 4 bases short, with 17 bases between. Germline V CDR1 and CDR2: LNHDA, SQIVND (reference sequence). CDR3 region: CASSNPGGVVYEQYF. CDR3 bases: TGTGCCAGTAGTAACCCCGGCGGGGTGGTGTACGAGCAGTACTTC.

The chain joins TRBV7-9 to TRBJ2-1; D is ambiguous. Germline CDR1 and CDR2: SEHNR and FQNEAQ (reference sequence). Trimming removed 1 base from V and 10 bases from J, with 14 bases in between. The CDR3 is 14 amino acids. The CDR3 sequence is CASSLGFESREQFF. CDR3 DNA sequence: TGTGCCAGCAGCTTAGGATTCGAATCAAGGGAGCAGTTCTTC. The whole variable domain, remainder taken from reference TRBV7-9 and TRBJ2-1, is DTGVSQNPRHKITKRGQNVTFRCDPISEHNRLYWYRQTLGQGPEFLTYFQNEAQLEKSRLLSDRFSAERPKGSFSTLEIQRTEQGDSAMYLCASSLGFESREQFFGPGTRLTVL.

The rearrangement links TRBV30 to TRBJ2-5; 7 bases agree with TRBD1. The end of the DNA is better explained by TRBJ2-7, so the J call may be wrong. The length of the CDR3 is 14 residues. Per germline, CDR1 GTSNPN and CDR2 SVGIG (reference sequence). In DNA, the CDR3 is TGTGCCTGGATGCGCAGGGGGTTCCCCTACGAGCAGTACTTC. Translation gives CAWMRRGFPYEQYF.

The chain carries TRBV28 and TRBJ2-1, with no clear D. This CDR3 contains 15 residues. Trimming left V 7 bases short and J 4 bases short, with 17 bases between. The germline V gene encodes CDR1 MDHEN and CDR2 SYDVKM. The DNA of the CDR3 is TGTGCCAGCATCCGAAAAGGCATTCTGTACAATGAGCAGTTCTTC. Protein: CASIRKGILYNEQFF.